The rows below give T cell receptor beta chains drawn from one sample of a study of blood T cell repertoires in COVID-19. Profiling relied on immunoSEQ multiplex PCR, and the TCRdb table lists in-frame clones only, not all of them. The repertoire holds 100,000 to 150,000 clones, with approximately 83% as singletons. The sample was peripheral blood. The receptors derive from a man aged 35 to 55 with active or convalescent COVID-19. Both conserved end residues are part of each CDR3. Fields, in order: clone size, D gene, J gene, V gene, CDR3 protein, CDR3 DNA. The D gene is left open where the match is weak. The size entry is marked missing in some rows and otherwise reads once, few, many or a size class.

>.|.|TRBJ1-2|TRBV2
CASSILQGRGYTF
TGTGCCAGCTCGATTTTACAGGGCCGTGGCTACACCTTC
>.|.|TRBJ2-1|TRBV5-1
CASSLVAGYNEQFF
TGCGCCAGCAGCTTGGTGGCAGGGTACAATGAGCAGTTCTTC
>.|TRBD1|TRBJ1-3|TRBV9
CASSSGTGLRNTIYF
TGTGCCAGCAGCTCAGGGACAGGCCTACGAAACACCATATATTTT
>.|.|TRBJ1-5|TRBV5-8
CASSQTGGGNQPQHF
TGTGCCAGCAGCCAGACAGGAGGTGGCAATCAGCCCCAGCATTTT
>.|TRBD1|TRBJ1-6|TRBV9
CASSVGTGGSPLHF
TGTGCCAGCAGCGTAGGGACAGGGGGTTCACCCCTCCACTTT
>.|.|TRBJ1-1|TRBV14
CASSPEPMNTEAFF
TGTGCCAGCAGCCCTGAGCCTATGAACACTGAAGCTTTCTTT
>.|.|TRBJ1-2|TRBV3-1/TRBV3-2
CASSQGQNYGYTF
TGTGCCAGCAGCCAAGGACAGAACTATGGCTACACCTTC
>.|.|TRBJ2-7|TRBV11-2
CASSLGPAYEQYF
TGTGCCAGCAGCTTAGGCCCGGCCTACGAGCAGTACTTC
>few|TRBD1|TRBJ2-5|TRBV7-9
CASSLADRGQETQYF
TGTGCCAGCAGCTTAGCTGACAGGGGCCAAGAGACCCAGTACTTC
>few|.|TRBJ1-2|TRBV5-4
CASSSTLGQLYGYTF
TGTGCCAGCAGCTCGACTCTGGGTCAACTCTATGGCTACACCTTC